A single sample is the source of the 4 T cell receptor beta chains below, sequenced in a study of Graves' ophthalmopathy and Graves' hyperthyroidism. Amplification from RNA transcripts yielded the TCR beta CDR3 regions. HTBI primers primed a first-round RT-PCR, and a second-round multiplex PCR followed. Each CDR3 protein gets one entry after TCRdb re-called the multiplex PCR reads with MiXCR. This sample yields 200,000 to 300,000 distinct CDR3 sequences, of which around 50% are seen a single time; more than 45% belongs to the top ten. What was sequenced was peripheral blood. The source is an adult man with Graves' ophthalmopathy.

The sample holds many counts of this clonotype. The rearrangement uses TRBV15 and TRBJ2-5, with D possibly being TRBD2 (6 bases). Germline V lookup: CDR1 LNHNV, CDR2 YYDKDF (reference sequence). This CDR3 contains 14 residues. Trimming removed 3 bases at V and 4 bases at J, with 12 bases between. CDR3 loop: CATSRNTAGETQYF. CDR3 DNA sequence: TGTGCCACCAGCAGGAATACAGCGGGAGAGACCCAGTACTTC.

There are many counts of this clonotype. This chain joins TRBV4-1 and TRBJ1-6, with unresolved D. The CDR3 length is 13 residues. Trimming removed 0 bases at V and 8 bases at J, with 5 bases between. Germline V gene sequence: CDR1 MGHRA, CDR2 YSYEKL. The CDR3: CASSQESDSPLHF. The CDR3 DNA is TGCGCCAGCAGCCAAGAAAGTGATTCACCCCTCCACTTT.

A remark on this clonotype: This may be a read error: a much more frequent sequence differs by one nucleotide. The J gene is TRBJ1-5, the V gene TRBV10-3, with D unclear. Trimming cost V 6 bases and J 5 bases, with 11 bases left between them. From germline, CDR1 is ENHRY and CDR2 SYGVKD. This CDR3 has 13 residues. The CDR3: CAIRGGRDQPQHF. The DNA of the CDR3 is TGTGCCATCAGGGGCGGACGCGATCAGCCCCAGCATTTT.

The CDR3, as DNA: TGCAGCGTTGAAGTAGGGAGAGCCTTCTTC. Amino acids: CSVEVGRAFF. V is TRBV29-1 and J is TRBJ2-1, with a possible D match to TRBD2 (5 bases). The CDR3 length is 10 residues. Germline V CDR1 and CDR2: SQVTM, ANQGSEA. Trimming pared 1 base from V and 16 bases from J, leaving 11 bases between.